This record looks at one T cell receptor beta chain sequence and its context. Its binding antigen is unknown. No much larger clonotype is one base removed from it; base qualities were not supplied. The CDR3 contains 15 residues, cysteine and phenylalanine counted. Only CDR3 DNA remains: 45 bases, in frame from the first base. CDR1 and CDR2 (MNHEY, SVGAGI) derive from the germline V gene. Trimmed from V: 6 bases; trimmed from J: 4 bases; junction bases lacking a gene match: 10. These data originate in a study of cytomegalovirus exposure and HLA in healthy donors (TCRdb year 2017). At the level of the whole study: According to an earlier analysis of a few hundred of the donors, 150 million to 200 million T cells yielded 90 million to 140 million unique TCR beta sequences and approximately 300 Gb of sequence data. Roughly 320 gigabases of sequencing data and around 88 million unique TCR sequences made up an early release that covered fewer than 650 HLA-typed donors. Of the 300 to 500 genotyped donors, over 80% were placed in the genetic ancestry cluster associated with self-reported Caucasian donors. The aim of the study was to test whether cataloging public T cell receptors could identify signatures of past pathogen exposure. Using immunosequencing, the study profiled T cell repertoires from 640 or so subjects and related those repertoires to cytomegalovirus serostatus. Along with the approximately 600-subject first cohort, a separate validation cohort of over a hundred different subjects was used. To predict cytomegalovirus infection status, the study brought together high-throughput TCR immunosequencing, statistical association of individual TCRs with disease status, and machine learning. In a later analysis, previously published TCR beta repertoires from some 640 donors were re-analyzed and high-resolution HLA genotyping was added so that TCR occurrence patterns could be studied. In the later analysis, no new phenotypic data were used to find candidate immune exposures; instead, reliance was placed on TCR beta sequences and their occurrence across donors. To decide whether each TCR beta V gene segment behaved as functional or pseudogenic, an earlier analysis of some 600 of the donors relied on high-throughput TCR beta sequencing. Donor age, sex, ethnicity and CMV serostatus were compiled alongside the repertoire data. A later genetic analysis used genome-wide SNP genotypes for about three fifths of the 666 donors, treating that subset as a discovery cohort. Every repertoire in the discovery cohort had been generated on one and the same sequencing platform. Both class I and class II loci were covered by HLA typing, at four-digit resolution. Typing coverage differed by locus: A, B, C, DRB1 and DQB1 were typed in roughly 629-630 donors, DQA1 in roughly 510, DPA1 in 600 to 610, and DPB1 in just under 490. Several DR-DQ haplotypes were handled as single units for association and clustering because linkage in the cohort was strong. Among 398 genotyped donors of the cohort, an average of approximately 240,000 unique TCR beta nucleotide sequences were sequenced per donor, 15% to 20% of them non-productive. Summary of the overall study and its limitations: In a later genetic analysis, a missense DCLRE1C variant was associated with V-gene and J-gene trimming of TCR beta chains, and the association was replicated in an independent cohort. The authors suggested that the approach could potentially be generalized to other disease states and immunological phenotypes. A later analysis reported that several top co-occurrence clusters appeared linked to parvovirus B19, influenza, CMV and Epstein-Barr virus. According to a later analysis, TCR association rates differed among HLA loci, with DRB1 alleles showing the most associated TCRs and HLA-C alleles showing the fewest. Over 15 rarely observed V segments, including chromosome 9 orphons, were excluded from the earlier analysis of about 500 of the donors because counts were too low. The sequencing pipeline was judged likely to have produced a cluster of highly shared sequence variants as a technical artifact. The cohort was sequenced for TCR beta chains only, and without alpha or paired-chain data the features that could be detected were limited. In a later analysis, HLA-associated TCR beta chains were found to be more clonally expanded and to have lower generation probabilities than equally common non-associated chains. The study gave a list of 150 to 200 TCR beta chains associated with cytomegalovirus. Specific HLA alleles were associated with 15,000 to 20,000 TCR beta sequences at a false discovery rate of 0.05 in a later analysis. While some public TCRs were present in many individuals, most TCR sequences turned up only very rarely across donors. The classifier was reported to diagnose cytomegalovirus status with high specificity and sensitivity in both the original and validation cohorts. A later analysis found that most CMV-associated TCR beta chains appeared HLA-restricted, with HLA associations seemingly driven largely by CMV exposure. The only immune exposure information available for the cohort was CMV serostatus. Assigning TCR associations to individual alleles was difficult when HLA alleles, especially DR and DQ, strongly co-occurred. According to a later genetic analysis, donors in an Asian-associated ancestry cluster had fewer N-insertions in productive TCRs than the roughly 670-donor mean. A few of the identified cytomegalovirus-associated TCR beta chains were confirmed in vitro to be specific for cytomegalovirus antigens. A further reported finding was that TCR beta sequences accurately predicted the HLA-A and HLA-B alleles for most subjects in the first cohort. Correlated functional status among segregating V segments might be attributable to linkage disequilibrium, but an unknown experimental factor could not be ruled out. Roughly uniform sequencing depth across donors was assumed in presence/absence analyses, although this assumption may not hold. Because HLA typing was unavailable for some donors at each locus, only the typed subset was used in association tests. Broadly in line with IMGT annotations, most TCR beta V segments showed up in productive rearrangements about 87% or about 30% of the time in an earlier analysis of under 700 of the donors. The 87-base-pair reads could not distinguish some IMGT-functional V segments, including TRBV6-2 and TRBV6-3, so those segments were excluded.

The cohort consisted of fewer than 700 healthy bone marrow donors. Cohort members were all nominally healthy when sampled, although unrecorded immune exposures were likely present. The donor tested CMV seropositive and was one of the 289 seropositive cohort members. A peripheral blood sample was collected from each donor, and TCR beta sequencing was performed on peripheral blood mononuclear cells. The Qiagen DNeasy Blood Extraction Kit was used to extract genomic DNA from the blood cell samples. Library construction relied on the immunoSEQ multiplex PCR assay. For the multiplex PCR, a mixture combining 60 forward primers for TCR Vbeta segments and 13 reverse primers for TCR Jbeta segments was used. A multiplex PCR assay on genomic DNA amplified the CDR3 region of rearranged TCR beta genes. Amplified TCR beta libraries were sequenced as 87-base-pair reads on the Illumina HiSeq System. Per the source publication's procedure: A later analysis counted some 74 million unique TCR beta chains across the 500 to 850 repertoires, and around 9.9 million of these chains were shared by at least two donors. A nearest-neighbor algorithm error-corrected the raw reads and collapsed the reads into unique sequences, merging closely related sequences to remove PCR and sequencing errors. To assign V, D and J gene segments, CDR3 sequences were aligned to IMGT reference sequences. For a sequence to be retained, at least a six-nucleotide match to both a V gene segment and a J gene segment was required. Rearrangements were called productive when the CDR3 lacked stop codons and stayed in frame with V and J; all others were non-productive. Following IMGT convention, CDR3 was defined as the stretch from the second conserved V-encoded cysteine to the conserved J-encoded phenylalanine. The earlier analysis of about 640 of the donors excluded any sequence lacking an unambiguous match to a single V gene segment. In an earlier analysis of more than 500 of the donors, a V segment was called functional when productive rearrangements were above 56.7%, and segregating when the standard deviation between donors exceeded 5%. A statistical classification framework was built for diagnosing cytomegalovirus status from the catalog of TCR beta chain sequences. In a later analysis, TCR nucleotide sequences were compared against IMGT/GENE-DB human TR gene sequences so that V and J genes could be assigned. In a later analysis, CDR3 sequences and most-parsimonious VDJ recombination scenarios were assigned using the TCRdist pipeline. A later analysis defined each TCR beta chain by its CDR3 amino acid sequence plus V-gene family, and excluded reads lacking a unique V-gene family. To address suspected cross-contamination and a sequencing artifact, a later analysis removed under 600 highly shared, low-generation-probability nucleotide sequences. A later analysis calculated a clonal expansion index for each public chain from normalized within-repertoire ranks of inferred template counts. In a later analysis, generation probabilities were computed using a VDJ recombination model fitted to out-of-frame rearrangements, and the results were checked against IGoR. Hypergeometric tests were used in a later analysis to score TCR-TCR, TCR-HLA and TCR-CMV co-occurrence, with a repertoire-size bias correction applied to the TCR pairs. To estimate false discovery rates, a later analysis permuted the HLA or CMV assignments 20 times. A later analysis grouped co-occurring TCRs with DBSCAN, adding TCRdist sequence similarity when clustering within HLA-allele-positive subsets. For co-occurrence clustering, repertoires with fewer than 30,000 or more than 120,000 public chains were excluded, along with roughly 5 repertoires with anomalous nucleotide sharing. In its TCRdb copy, this immuneACCESS table keeps in-frame sequences only and misses some clones. Where compared with another copy, unresolved V genes explain less than half of these, and the others have no known cause. V and J calls and clone size follow that table, whereas D and trimming were derived from the DNA. The sample includes about 130,000 clones, with around 70% observed a single time. The ten biggest clones cover about 2.6% of the sample.

This TCR was sampled from a woman aged 55 to 70 in good health and CMV-seropositive. The V and J genes are TRBV6-5 and TRBJ1-2; 8 bases in between match TRBD1. The specimen was PBMCs. DNA sequence: TGTGCCAGCAGCCAGGACAGGGACGTTGGCTATGGCTACACCTTC. Translated, this gives CASSQDRDVGYGYTF.